This TCR beta chain was recovered during a study of cytomegalovirus exposure and HLA in healthy donors. Study summary: When 350 to 500 donors were genotyped, over 80% of them were found to fall in the Caucasian-associated ancestry cluster. Notes on the study in general: In a later analysis, at a false discovery rate of 0.05, approximately 18,000 TCR beta sequences were associated with HLA alleles.

A multiplex PCR was run with 60 Vbeta primers and 13 Jbeta primers. Only in-frame clones appear in the TCRdb table, and some are missing; sequencing was by immunoSEQ multiplex PCR. The data show roughly 120,000 clones, approximately 86% seen once. The CDR3 covers 17 residues. Germline V gene data show CDR1 as SGHRS and CDR2 as YFSETQ. After removal of 1 base from V and 1 base from J, the junction contained 7 bases not matched to a gene. Participants comprised healthy donors of bone marrow. To note about this clone: The antigen is unknown.

The rearrangement links TRBV5-1 to TRBJ2-5; 10 bases align to TRBD2. Input material: PBMCs. The TCR was taken from a man aged 40-50 years in good health and CMV-seronegative. CDR3 loop: CASSLLGTSGAQETQYF. CDR3 DNA: TGCGCCAGCAGCTTGTTGGGAACTAGCGGGGCCCAAGAGACCCAGTACTTC.